This is a list of T cell receptor beta chains from one sample in a study of OX40 agonist ivuxolimab in advanced cancers. TCRdb's copy holds only in-frame clones and misses some; the assay was immunoSEQ multiplex PCR. This sample has more than 40,000 clones, with 88% found just once. The sequenced sample was CD4+ or CD8+ T cells sorted from blood, obtained in a trial of the OX40 agonist ivuxolimab. The receptors were sampled from an adult with an advanced solid tumor such as melanoma, head and neck, liver or kidney cancer. CDR3s include the opening cysteine and the closing phenylalanine or tryptophan. A D gene is named only where the DNA matches it firmly. Not all rows give a size; the values are once, few, many and, for expanded clones, a class.

>TRBV28|TRBJ1-3|-|-
CASRVLDASGNTIYF
TGTGCCAGCCGCGTCCTGGATGCCTCTGGAAACACCATATATTTT
>TRBV19|TRBJ2-3|once|TRBD1
CASSSGTGASVYTQYF
TGTGCCAGTAGTTCCGGGACAGGGGCTTCAGTCTATACGCAGTATTTT
>TRBV2|TRBJ1-2|few|TRBD1
CARTGGYGYTF
TGTGCCAGGACAGGGGGCTATGGCTACACCTTC
>TRBV28|TRBJ1-2|-|-
CASSLSRRDGYTF
TGTGCCAGCAGTTTATCAAGACGGGATGGCTACACCTTC
>TRBV10-1|TRBJ2-3|once|TRBD1
CASRGQGTDTQYF
TGCGCCAGCAGAGGACAGGGAACAGATACGCAGTATTTT
>TRBV11-1|TRBJ2-1|-|-
CASTADRASYNEQFF
TGTGCCAGCACCGCAGATAGAGCGTCCTACAATGAGCAGTTCTTC
>TRBV7-3|TRBJ2-1|-|-
CASSLRISSYNEQFF
TGTGCCAGCAGCTTACGGATTAGCTCCTACAATGAGCAGTTCTTC
>TRBV2|TRBJ2-7|-|TRBD1
CASSGDRGVHEQYF
TGTGCCAGCAGTGGGGACAGGGGTGTCCACGAGCAGTACTTC
>TRBV30|TRBJ2-1|-|-
CAWSGASYNEQFF
TGTGCCTGGAGTGGGGCTAGCTACAATGAGCAGTTCTTC
>TRBV6-5|TRBJ1-1|-|TRBD1
CASSYVTGGDTEAFF
TGTGCCAGCAGTTACGTGACAGGGGGGGACACTGAAGCTTTCTTT
>TRBV11-2|TRBJ2-5|-|-
CASSLAGVTETQYF
TGTGCCAGCAGCTTAGCAGGGGTAACGGAGACCCAGTACTTC
>TRBV19|TRBJ2-3|-|-
CASSITGSTDTQYF
TGTGCCAGTAGTATAACGGGGAGCACAGATACGCAGTATTTT
>TRBV18|TRBJ2-7|-|-
CASSPRQGPYEQYF
TGTGCCAGCTCACCACGGCAGGGGCCCTACGAGCAGTACTTC
>TRBV19|TRBJ1-5|few|-
CASSRGLNQPQHF
TGTGCCAGTAGTAGAGGGCTCAATCAGCCCCAGCATTTT
>TRBV30|TRBJ1-1|-|-
CAWTRTYEAFF
TGTGCCTGGACCAGGACTTATGAAGCTTTCTTT
>TRBV7-8|TRBJ1-5|few|-
CASSLYSYSNQPQHF
TGTGCCAGCAGCTTATACAGTTATAGCAATCAGCCCCAGCATTTT
>TRBV5-1|TRBJ2-7|-|TRBD2
CASSLVRTSGSYEQYF
TGCGCCAGCAGCTTGGTTAGGACTAGCGGGAGCTACGAGCAGTACTTC
>TRBV5-1|TRBJ2-2|few|-
CASNRQVGTGELFF
TGCGCCAGCAACCGGCAGGTGGGGACCGGGGAGCTGTTTTTT
>TRBV30|TRBJ1-5|-|-
CAWSAQGSSNQPQHF
TGTGCCTGGAGTGCGCAGGGGTCGAGCAATCAGCCCCAGCATTTT
>TRBV10-3|TRBJ2-1|-|TRBD1
CAISDWTGTYNEQFF
TGTGCCATCAGTGACTGGACAGGGACCTACAATGAGCAGTTCTTC
>TRBV19|TRBJ2-4|-|TRBD1
CASSIGDRGVKNIQYF
TGTGCCAGTAGTATCGGAGACAGGGGTGTCAAAAACATTCAGTACTTC
>TRBV29-1|TRBJ2-7|-|-
CSVEDQHSSSSLYEQYF
TGCAGCGTTGAAGATCAACACAGCTCCTCAAGTCTCTACGAGCAGTACTTC
>TRBV5-1|TRBJ2-3|-|-
CASSPDTDTQYF
TGCGCCAGCAGCCCGGACACAGATACGCAGTATTTT
>TRBV7-9|TRBJ2-1|few|TRBD2
CASSLASGRARNEQFF
TGTGCCAGCAGCTTAGCCAGCGGGAGGGCGCGTAATGAGCAGTTCTTC
>TRBV7-3|TRBJ2-1|once|-
CASSRSPARTNLNEQFF
TGTGCCAGCAGCCGATCCCCCGCTCGGACAAATCTCAATGAGCAGTTCTTC
>TRBV28|TRBJ1-5|-|-
CASRRAGELQPQHF
TGTGCCAGCAGGCGGGCAGGGGAGCTCCAGCCCCAGCATTTT
>TRBV9|TRBJ2-2|-|TRBD2
CASSVGDGRGTGELFF
TGTGCCAGCAGCGTAGGCGACGGGAGGGGCACCGGGGAGCTGTTTTTT
>TRBV2|TRBJ2-2|few|-
CASTGNTGELFF
TGTGCCAGCACCGGGAACACCGGGGAGCTGTTTTTT
>TRBV28|TRBJ2-4|once|TRBD1
CASRGQGAKNIQYF
TGTGCCAGCAGAGGACAGGGGGCCAAAAACATTCAGTACTTC
>TRBV10-2|TRBJ2-7|once|TRBD1
CASSEPGQGPYEQYF
TGCGCCAGCAGTGAGCCCGGACAGGGACCCTACGAGCAGTACTTC
>TRBV6-6|TRBJ1-1|-|-
CASSYSTNTNTEAFF
TGTGCCAGCAGTTACTCGACCAATACGAACACTGAAGCTTTCTTT
>TRBV14|TRBJ1-4|once|-
CASSQDPNSMDEKLFF
TGTGCCAGCAGCCAAGATCCGAACAGCATGGATGAAAAACTGTTTTTT
>TRBV19|TRBJ1-5|-|-
CASSMGVRVIDQPQHF
TGTGCCAGTAGTATGGGCGTCAGGGTTATTGATCAGCCCCAGCATTTT
>TRBV19|TRBJ2-3|-|TRBD2
CASSMIEASGAPRDTQYF
TGTGCCAGTAGTATGATAGAGGCTAGCGGGGCACCTAGAGATACGCAGTATTTT
>TRBV27|TRBJ1-5|-|-
CASSLIGTNQPQHF
TGTGCCAGCAGTTTAATCGGAACCAATCAGCCCCAGCATTTT
>TRBV19|TRBJ1-5|-|-
CASSRPLSASPNQPQHF
TGTGCCAGTAGTAGGCCTCTGAGTGCGTCACCAAATCAGCCCCAGCATTTT
>TRBV29-1|TRBJ2-1|-|TRBD2
CSAILAGNYNEQFF
TGCAGCGCGATACTAGCGGGGAACTACAATGAGCAGTTCTTC
>TRBV5-1|TRBJ2-5|-|TRBD2
CASSLVAAGRQETQYF
TGCGCCAGCAGCTTGGTAGCAGCGGGAAGGCAAGAGACCCAGTACTTC
>TRBV28|TRBJ2-1|-|-
CASRDSTSTYNEQFF
TGTGCCAGCAGGGACTCGACATCGACCTACAATGAGCAGTTCTTC
>TRBV11-3|TRBJ2-7|-|TRBD2
CASSLLSGNEQYF
TGTGCCAGCAGCTTACTTAGCGGGAACGAGCAGTACTTC
>TRBV28|TRBJ2-3|-|TRBD2
CASSFLAGTDTQYF
TGTGCCAGCAGTTTCCTAGCGGGCACAGATACGCAGTATTTT
>TRBV5-1|TRBJ2-7|-|TRBD2
CASSLNTGTSLSSYEQYF
TGCGCCAGCAGCTTGAACACCGGGACTAGTCTTAGCTCCTACGAGCAGTACTTC
>TRBV5-1|TRBJ2-7|-|TRBD2
CASSLARLAGENEQYF
TGCGCCAGCAGCTTGGCAAGACTAGCGGGAGAGAACGAGCAGTACTTC
>TRBV6-5|TRBJ1-2|-|-
CASSYSYRTDYGYTF
TGTGCCAGCAGTTACTCCTATAGGACAGACTATGGCTACACCTTC
>TRBV5-1|TRBJ2-3|-|-
CASKERTGEQYF
TGCGCCAGCAAAGAGAGGACGGGCGAGCAGTATTTT
>TRBV19|TRBJ1-2|-|-
CASRLTGPNYGYTF
TGTGCCAGTAGGCTGACGGGACCCAACTATGGCTACACCTTC
>TRBV20-1|TRBJ1-2|-|-
CSAPTFGGYTF
TGCAGTGCTCCTACCTTTGGTGGCTACACCTTC
>TRBV11-2|TRBJ1-2|-|-
CASSLILARGYGYTF
TGTGCCAGCAGCTTAATTTTAGCTAGGGGCTATGGCTACACCTTC
>TRBV27|TRBJ2-1|-|TRBD2
CASSLGLAGVAYNEQFF
TGTGCCAGCAGTCTCGGACTAGCGGGAGTTGCCTACAATGAGCAGTTCTTC
>TRBV11-2|TRBJ2-1|-|TRBD2
CASSLGTSGSGSYNEQFF
TGTGCCAGCAGCCTGGGGACTAGCGGGAGCGGGTCCTACAATGAGCAGTTCTTC